What follows are 22 T cell receptor beta chains derived from one specimen sequenced in a study of CD8+ T cells in alopecia areata. Once RNA had been extracted, it was reverse transcribed into cDNA to act as the sequencing template. Sequencing used immunoSEQ multiplex PCR; TCRdb keeps in-frame clones, though not all of them. The sample shows 30,000 to 35,000 clones, roughly 53% of them seen only once. The sample comprised NKG2D-high CD8+ T cells sorted from blood. The receptors come from a human donor with alopecia areata.

The V call is TRBV5-1, the J call TRBJ1-1; D is uncertain. V was clipped by 1 base and J by 0 bases, with 13 bases between them. The CDR3 totals 16 residues. The V gene's germline CDR1 is SGHRS and CDR2 YFSETQ. The CDR3 region has the DNA TGCGCCAGCAGCTTGAGGACCCCGCCGGTGAACACTGAAGCTTTCTTT. Translation gives CASSLRTPPVNTEAFF.

The chain has TRBV28 and TRBJ2-1, with D unclear. Germline V gene sequence: CDR1 MDHEN, CDR2 SYDVKM. V gave up 5 bases and J gave up 4 bases, with 18 bases separating them. The CDR3 is 16 amino acids. CDR3 region: CASSPLGAPSYNEQFF. CDR3 DNA: TGTGCCAGCAGTCCGCTGGGCGCGCCGTCATACAATGAGCAGTTCTTC.

The chain joins TRBV28 to TRBJ2-7; D may be TRBD2 (6 bases). The CDR3 spans 15 residues. Germline V gives CDR1 MDHEN, CDR2 SYDVKM. Trimming left V 4 bases short and J 2 bases short, with 15 bases between. The CDR3 coding sequence is TGTGCCAGCAGTTCGAAGACTAGATCCCCCTACGAGCAGTACTTC. Translation gives CASSSKTRSPYEQYF. The full variable domain, with the rest looked up from reference TRBV28 and TRBJ2-7, is DVKVTQSSRYLVKRTGEKVFLECVQDMDHENMFWYRQDPGLGLRLIYFSYDVKMKEKGDIPEGYSVSREKKERFSLILESASTNQTSMYLCASSSKTRSPYEQYFGPGTRLTVT.

The chain couples TRBV6-5 to TRBJ2-1; D not certain. This CDR3 comprises 13 residues. Trimming took off 2 bases at V and 7 bases at J, with 9 bases between the two ends. Germline assignment: CDR1 MNHEY and CDR2 SVGAGI. The CDR3 sequence: CASSYGRSNEQFF. In nucleotides, the CDR3 is TGTGCCAGCAGTTACGGCAGGTCAAATGAGCAGTTCTTC.

The chain links TRBV11-2 to TRBJ2-5; D remains unclear. The CDR3 length is 16 residues. The V gene lost 5 bases and the J gene lost 0 bases, with 16 bases spanning the gap. Germline loops: CDR1 SGHAT, CDR2 FQNNGV. In nucleotides, the CDR3 is TGTGCCAGCAGCCCAGAGTATCCCCGGAACCAAGAGACCCAGTACTTC. Its protein product is CASSPEYPRNQETQYF.

This clone has a handful of counts. The chain has TRBV6-5 and TRBJ2-7; 9 nucleotides match TRBD2. V gave up 0 bases and J gave up 7 bases; unmatched junction bases: 10. The CDR3 loop spans 16 amino acids. Germline assignment: CDR1 MNHEY and CDR2 SVGAGI. The CDR3 DNA reads TGTGCCAGCAGTTACTCCCAGCGGGGGGCCTGGAGGGAGCAGTACTTC. The encoded protein is CASSYSQRGAWREQYF.

This clone has only a few counts. The CDR3: CASSLIRGYEQYF. The CDR3 DNA is TGTGCCAGCAGCTTAATCAGGGGTTACGAGCAGTACTTC. J is TRBJ2-7 and V is TRBV7-8; D possibly corresponds to TRBD1 (6 bases). Per the germline V gene, CDR1 is SGHVS and CDR2 is FQNEAQ. Deletions cut 2 bases from V and 4 bases from J, with 9 bases between. The CDR3 covers 13 residues.

The chain recombines TRBV27 with TRBJ1-1; D remains ambiguous. Germline V CDR1 and CDR2: MNHEY, SMNVEV (reference sequence). Trimming shortened V by 1 base and J by 6 bases, and 15 bases separated the two germline ends. The CDR3 runs to 15 residues. The CDR3 DNA is TGTGCCAGCAGTTTATATCGGGATTCCCTCGCTGAAGCTTTCTTT. It encodes CASSLYRDSLAEAFF.

The chain is built from TRBV4-2 and TRBJ1-1, with 9 positions matching TRBD1. The CDR3 extends over 14 amino acids. V was clipped by 2 bases and J by 4 bases; unmatched bases: 2. Germline-derived CDR1 and CDR2 are LGHNA and YNFKEQ. CDR3 coding DNA: TGTGCCAGCAGCCAATACAGGGGGCCCACTGAAGCTTTCTTT. Protein product: CASSQYRGPTEAFF.

V is TRBV29-1 and J is TRBJ2-5; either TRBD1 or TRBD2 may supply D (5 bases each). The tail of the sequence fits TRBJ2-7 better, so the J call may be wrong. The CDR3 length is 13 residues. CDR1 and CDR2 (germline): SQVTM, ANQGSEA. This chain's CDR3 is CSVVTGLSDEQYF. CDR3 in DNA: TGCAGCGTTGTTACGGGGCTATCGGACGAGCAGTACTTC.

This clone occurred a few times. This chain links TRBV19 with TRBJ2-7, with D perhaps matching TRBD2 (6 bases). This CDR3 is 13 amino acids long. Germline values: CDR1 LNHDA, CDR2 SQIVND (reference sequence). Trimming took 6 bases from V and 12 from J, leaving 21 bases between them. CDR3: CASRAAVGGESYF. In nucleotides, the CDR3 is TGTGCCAGTAGGGCGGCCGTCGGCGGGGAGTCGTACTTC.

Of note for this clone: Distinct nucleotide sequences in the sample also encode this CDR3. V and J are TRBV19 and TRBJ2-1; no clear D. The V gene lost 3 bases and the J gene lost 2 bases, with 2 bases spanning the gap. The CDR3 is 12 residues long. Germline V gene lookup returns CDR1 LNHDA and CDR2 SQIVND (reference sequence). CDR3 bases: TGTGCCAGTAGTATCCCCTACAATGAGCAGTTCTTC. Amino acids: CASSIPYNEQFF. Combining the CDR3 with reference TRBV19 and TRBJ2-1 gives the whole variable domain DGGITQSPKYLFRKEGQNVTLSCEQNLNHDAMYWYRQDPGQGLRLIYYSQIVNDFQKGDIAEGYSVSREKKESFPLTVTSAQKNPTAFYLCASSIPYNEQFFGPGTRLTVL.

The rearrangement joins TRBV27 to TRBJ2-7; TRBD1 aligns across 7 bases. The CDR3 runs to 14 residues. Unmatched junction bases numbered 7, after V lost 5 bases and J lost 3 bases. Germline V CDR1 and CDR2: MNHEY, SMNVEV (reference sequence). This chain's CDR3 is CASSETGYLYEQYF. The CDR3 DNA follows: TGTGCCAGCAGTGAGACAGGGTATCTCTACGAGCAGTACTTC.

This chain connects TRBV2 to TRBJ2-7, with D tentatively TRBD2 (5 bases). V was cut by 0 bases and J by 1 base, with 7 bases left in between. The CDR3 is made up of 14 amino acids. Germline loops: CDR1 SNHLY, CDR2 FYNNEI. The CDR3 coding sequence is TGTGCCAGCAGTGAAGCCCCGGGGTCCTACGAGCAGTACTTC. This gives the protein CASSEAPGSYEQYF. The full variable domain, completed using reference TRBV2 and TRBJ2-7, is EPEVTQTPSHQVTQMGQEVILRCVPISNHLYFYWYRQILGQKVEFLVSFYNNEISEKSEIFDDQFSVERPDGSNFTLKIRSTKLEDSAMYFCASSEAPGSYEQYFGPGTRLTVT.

V gene TRBV29-1 combines with J gene TRBJ2-7; TRBD2 matches 9 bases. In germline, CDR1 is SQVTM, CDR2 ANQGSEA. The CDR3 extends over 15 amino acids. The ends lost 6 bases at V and 3 bases at J; junction bases unmatched: 12. The CDR3 region has the DNA TGCAGCGTCGTCCCCTCGGCGGGAGGGGGCTACGAGCAGTACTTC. Translated: CSVVPSAGGGYEQYF.

This chain links TRBV4-1 with TRBJ2-3; D unresolved. Germline lookup yields CDR1 MGHRA and CDR2 YSYEKL. The CDR3 extends over 16 amino acids. V lost 0 bases to trimming and J lost 6 bases, with 16 bases between them. The CDR3 nucleotides read TGCGCCAGCAGCCAAGATCCCAACGGCGGTGAGGATACGCAGTATTTT. Residues: CASSQDPNGGEDTQYF.

CDR3 DNA sequence: TGTGCCAGCAGCTACATAGTGACTCCCGAGACCCAGTACTTC. This codes for CASSYIVTPETQYF. The chain has TRBV11-2 and TRBJ2-5; unclear D gene. CDR3 length equals 14 residues. V lost 4 bases, J lost 5 bases, and 14 bases lay in between. Germline CDR1 is SGHAT and CDR2 is FQNNGV.

This sequence joins TRBV2 and TRBJ2-7; D unresolved. Germline V gives CDR1 SNHLY, CDR2 FYNNEI. The V end was cut by 6 bases, the J end by 3 bases, with 9 bases between. The CDR3 is 12 amino acids. CDR3: CASRRANYEQYF. For the CDR3, the DNA is TGTGCCAGCAGACGAGCCAACTACGAGCAGTACTTC.

The CDR3 loop reads CAIQRGGEQYF. The CDR3 DNA reads as TGTGCCATCCAGAGGGGCGGCGAGCAGTACTTC. The chain joins TRBV7-6 to TRBJ2-7, with D perhaps TRBD1 or TRBD2 (5 bases each). The CDR3 has 11 residues. The germline V gene encodes CDR1 SGHVS and CDR2 FNYEAQ. The V end was cut by 10 bases, the J end by 6 bases, with 13 bases between.

Points on this clone: One junction end disagrees with the germline gene, perhaps due to a read error. The sample carries other DNA sequences with the same CDR3. The J gene is TRBJ2-1, the V gene TRBV7-9; possibly TRBD2 for D (7 bases). This CDR3 spans 14 amino acids. Germline lookup yields CDR1 SEHNR and CDR2 FQNEAQ (reference sequence). Here the CDR3 DNA reads TGTGCCAGCAGTTTAGGGGGGGCCATCAATGAGCAGTTCTTC. Protein: CASSLGGAINEQFF.

The rearrangement uses TRBV4-3 and TRBJ1-1; D possibly corresponds to TRBD1 (6 bases). The ends were cut back, 2 bases at V and 3 bases at J, with 19 bases in the middle. CDR3 size: 17 residues. Germline V gene data show CDR1 as LGHNA and CDR2 as YSLEER. CDR3 in amino acids: CASSQLDGGLDDTEAFF. In DNA form, the CDR3 reads TGCGCCAGCAGCCAATTGGATGGGGGCTTAGACGACACTGAAGCTTTCTTT.

This chain joins TRBV9 and TRBJ1-5; 8 nucleotides match TRBD1. Per the germline V gene, CDR1 is SGDLS and CDR2 is YYNGEE. The V segment lost 4 bases and the J segment 6 bases; nucleotides outside the gene matches: 9. The CDR3 loop spans 15 amino acids. CDR3 in amino acids: CASSSSGGAGQPQHF. In DNA, the CDR3 is TGTGCCAGCAGCTCCTCAGGGGGCGCGGGTCAGCCCCAGCATTTT.